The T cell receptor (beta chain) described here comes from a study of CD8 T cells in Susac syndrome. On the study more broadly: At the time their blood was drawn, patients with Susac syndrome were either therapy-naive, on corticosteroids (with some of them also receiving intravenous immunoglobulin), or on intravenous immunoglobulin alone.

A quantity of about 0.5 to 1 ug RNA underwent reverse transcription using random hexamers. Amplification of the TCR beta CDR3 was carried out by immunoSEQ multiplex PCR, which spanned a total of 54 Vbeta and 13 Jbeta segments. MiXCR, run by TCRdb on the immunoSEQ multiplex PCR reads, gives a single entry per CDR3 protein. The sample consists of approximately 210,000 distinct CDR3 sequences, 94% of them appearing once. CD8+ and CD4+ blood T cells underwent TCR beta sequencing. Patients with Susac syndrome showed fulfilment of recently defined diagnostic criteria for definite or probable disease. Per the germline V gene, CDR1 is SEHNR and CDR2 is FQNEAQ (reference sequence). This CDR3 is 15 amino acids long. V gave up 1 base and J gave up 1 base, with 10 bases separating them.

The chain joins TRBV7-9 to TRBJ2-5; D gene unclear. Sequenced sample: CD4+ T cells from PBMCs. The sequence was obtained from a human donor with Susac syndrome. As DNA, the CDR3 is TGTGCCAGCAGCTTAGAGGCCGGGTCCCAAGAGACCCAGTACTTC. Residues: CASSLEAGSQETQYF.